The 23 T cell receptor beta chains in this list originate from one sample, sequenced in a study of immune characterization of retroperitoneal liposarcoma (dated by TCRdb to the late 2010s). The library was generated by PCR. The listed sequencing device is NextSeq 500. Clones were called with MiXCR by TCRdb after fastp trimmed the public reads at Q25, and only in-frame beta chains were retained. Rows are unified per CDR3 protein, each entry keeping the most common DNA and genes. This sample holds under 11,000 distinct CDR3 sequences; less than 30% were observed only once. The ten largest clones take up roughly 8.5% of the sample. The specimen was tumor tissue. Every receptor here comes from a male donor with retroperitoneal liposarcoma.

The chain has TRBV11-2 and TRBJ2-1; 7 positions agree with TRBD1. CDR1 SGHAT and CDR2 FQNNGV come from the germline V gene. The V and J ends lost 3 bases and 10 bases, in that order; junction bases with no gene match: 12. This CDR3 has 15 residues. The CDR3 spells CASSFSTGSSYEQFF. The CDR3 nucleotides read TGTGCCAGCAGCTTTTCGACAGGGAGCTCCTACGAGCAGTTCTTC.

This clonotype was counted ten times or more. This chain joins TRBV6-6 and TRBJ2-1, with D unclear. The length of the CDR3 is 17 residues. The germline CDR1 and CDR2 sequences are MNHNY and SVGAGI (reference sequence). V was clipped by 0 bases and J by 10 bases, with 22 bases between them. CDR3: CASSYSTQTQILAEQFF. CDR3 DNA: TGTGCCAGCAGTTACTCGACACAGACTCAAATCCTGGCCGAGCAGTTCTTC.

This clonotype was detected ten times or more. The junction departs from the called germline gene at one end, perhaps through a read error. The rearrangement links TRBV6-1 to TRBJ2-1; tentatively, D is TRBD1 or TRBD2 (5 bases each). Germline CDR1 reads MNHNS; CDR2 reads SASEGT. The CDR3 is 13 residues long. CDR3 nucleotide sequence: TGTGCCAGCACTCTGAACGGGGTGGCAGGGCGATACTTC. Its translation is CASTLNGVAGRYF.

This clonotype was recorded at least ten times. This sequence joins TRBV7-2 and TRBJ1-6; D gene unclear. This CDR3 is 13 amino acids long. V lost 1 base and J 7 bases, leaving 5 bases between the germline ends. The V gene's germline CDR1 is SGHTA and CDR2 FQGNSA. The CDR3: CASSLGRNSPLHF. For the CDR3, the DNA is TGTGCCAGCAGCTTAGGCAGGAATTCACCCCTCCACTTT.

The V gene is TRBV11-2, the J gene TRBJ2-1, with D possibly matching TRBD2 (5 bases). The ends were cut back, 0 bases at V and 10 bases at J, with 13 bases in the middle. Germline lookup yields CDR1 SGHAT and CDR2 FQNNGV. The CDR3 spans 14 residues. CDR3 sequence: CASSLEVDSYEQFF. The CDR3 nucleotides are TGTGCCAGCAGCTTAGAGGTGGACTCCTACGAGCAGTTCTTC.

The chain carries TRBV7-6 and TRBJ1-2, with D perhaps TRBD1 (6 bases). CDR1 and CDR2 from the germline V gene are SGHVS and FNYEAQ. The CDR3 runs 14 residues. Between the trimmed V and J ends, which lost 1 base and 4 bases, there was a span of 10 bases. For the CDR3, the DNA is TGTGCCAGCAGCTTAGAGCAGGGGTTCTATGGCTACACCTTC. Encoded protein: CASSLEQGFYGYTF.

This clonotype was counted ten times or more. V usage is TRBV11-2 and J usage is TRBJ2-7; D is uncertain. The CDR3 consists of 14 residues. The V end was cut by 3 bases, the J end by 3 bases, with 12 bases between. Germline CDR1 is SGHAT and CDR2 is FQNNGV. CDR3 in DNA: TGTGCCAGCAGCTTCGCCGGGCCCAACTACGAGCAGTACTTC. Its translation is CASSFAGPNYEQYF.

In the case of this clonotype: A much larger clone differs by one base, so this may be a read error. The chain combines TRBV6-6 with TRBJ2-1, with a tentative D call TRBD1 (5 bases). CDR1 MNHNY and CDR2 SVGAGI come from the germline V gene (reference sequence). The V end was cut by 0 bases, the J end by 13 bases, with 25 bases between. The CDR3 has 17 residues. Here the CDR3 DNA reads TGTGCCAGCAGTTACTCGATGACGGAATCTTTCCAGGGCATTCAGTTCTTC. Translating gives CASSYSMTESFQGIQFF.

By share, this clonotype ranks as medium-sized. DNA of the CDR3: TGTGCCAGCAGTGAAGAGTACCTAGCGGGATTTAACAATGAGCAGTACTTC. Encoded protein: CASSEEYLAGFNNEQYF. The chain combines TRBV6-1 with TRBJ2-1, with 9 bases identical to TRBD2. The last part of the DNA fits TRBJ2-7 better; the J call may be wrong. Germline CDR1 reads MNHNS; CDR2 reads SASEGT. The CDR3 extends over 17 amino acids.

This chain joins TRBV12-3 or TRBV12-4 and TRBJ1-5; D might be TRBD1 (5 bases). Trimming pared 2 bases from V and 4 bases from J, leaving 6 bases between. The CDR3 length is 13 residues. This CDR3 reads CASSLRQNQPQHF. CDR3 DNA: TGTGCCAGCAGTTTACGACAGAATCAGCCCCAGCATTTT.

V usage is TRBV6-8 and J usage is TRBJ2-5; no definite D call. TRBJ2-1 explains the end of the DNA better; the J call may be wrong. Germline assignment: CDR1 MNHGY and CDR2 SAAAGT. There are 16 residues in the CDR3. The CDR3 loop is CANLPPSRPSYNEQFF. In DNA form, the CDR3 reads TGTGCCAACCTACCCCCGTCGCGTCCCTCCTACAATGAGCAGTTCTTC.

This clonotype is labeled as medium-sized. The chain employs TRBV6-6 and TRBJ2-5, with D unresolved. Judging by the DNA end, TRBJ2-7 fits better; the J call may be wrong. CDR1 and CDR2 (germline): MNHNY, SVGAGI (reference sequence). This CDR3 region has 15 residues. CDR3 sequence: CASSYSPARDYEQYF. CDR3 coding DNA: TGTGCCAGCAGTTACTCGCCAGCCCGAGATTACGAGCAGTACTTC.

This clonotype is medium-sized. The chain is built from TRBV7-9 and TRBJ2-7; 9 bases map to TRBD1. From germline, CDR1 is SEHNR and CDR2 FQNEAQ (reference sequence). The CDR3 contains 15 residues. The ends lost 0 bases at V and 5 bases at J; junction bases unmatched: 5. CDR3 nucleotide sequence: TGTGCCAGCAGCTTAGCATCCGACAGGGGGGACGAGCAGTACTTC. Its protein is CASSLASDRGDEQYF.

Relative to its sample, this clonotype is medium-sized (0.01 to 0.1%). This rearrangement joins TRBV12-3 or TRBV12-4 to TRBJ2-1; TRBD1 aligns across 8 bases. CDR3 length: 17 residues. V lost 6 bases, J lost 2 bases, and 12 bases stayed unmatched. Here the CDR3 DNA reads TGTGCCAGCAGACTGAGAAGGAGGACAGGGACCTACAATGAGCAGTTCTTC. Amino acids: CASRLRRRTGTYNEQFF.

V and J are TRBV24-1 and TRBJ2-5, with 7 bases lining up with TRBD1. This CDR3 is built from 16 residues. Trimming cost V 4 bases and J 4 bases; bases outside gene matches: 11. Germline CDR1 reads KGHDR; CDR2 reads SFDVKD. This CDR3 reads CATSDPQDRERETQYF. The CDR3 region has the DNA TGTGCCACCAGTGACCCCCAAGACAGGGAACGAGAGACCCAGTACTTC.

The chain has TRBV25-1 and TRBJ2-1; 8 bases match TRBD2. The J call is doubtful: the DNA matches TRBJ2-7 better. Germline lookup yields CDR1 MGHDK and CDR2 SYGVNS. This CDR3 comprises 15 residues. CDR3 DNA sequence: TGTGCCAGCAGTGAATATTCCGGGAGGGCCAACGAGCAGTACTTC. Protein: CASSEYSGRANEQYF.

This clonotype was detected many times. The rearrangement links TRBV11-2 to TRBJ1-1; D remains unclear. Trimming removed 4 bases from V and 10 bases from J, with 10 bases in between. The CDR3 is 11 amino acids. Germline V lookup: CDR1 SGHAT, CDR2 FQNNGV. CDR3 sequence reads: CASSYVGSAFF. DNA for the CDR3: TGTGCCAGCAGCTATGTAGGGTCAGCTTTCTTT.

Of note for this clonotype: This may arise from a read error, as a much more abundant clone is one base away. This chain uses TRBV7-6 with TRBJ1-1; 7 bases map to TRBD1. This CDR3 is built from 17 residues. Germline V gene sequence: CDR1 SGHVS, CDR2 FNYEAQ. With 1 base clipped from V and 1 base from J, the junction kept 9 bases outside the gene matches. The DNA for the CDR3 is TGTGCCAGCAGCTTAGACACAGGGGTCGCTGAGAACACTGAAGCTTTCTTT. The encoded protein is CASSLDTGVAENTEAFF.

This clonotype was counted a few times. The rearrangement links TRBV6-5 to TRBJ2-1, with D possibly being TRBD1 or TRBD2 (5 bases each). Trimming took 2 bases from V and 5 from J, leaving 10 bases between them. The V gene's germline CDR1 is MNHEY and CDR2 SVGAGI. The CDR3 has 14 amino acids. The CDR3 DNA reads TGTGCCAGCAGTTACGGGACGGGAAACAATGAGCAGTTCTTC. Encoded protein: CASSYGTGNNEQFF.

This sequence joins TRBV27 and TRBJ2-7; 8 bases align to TRBD1. Germline V gene sequence: CDR1 MNHEY, CDR2 SMNVEV (reference sequence). V gave up 5 bases and J gave up 5 bases; unmatched junction bases: 2. This CDR3 has 12 residues. For the CDR3, the DNA is TGTGCCAGCAGTAGGACAGGGAACGAGCAGTACTTC. Its protein product is CASSRTGNEQYF.

This chain links TRBV5-1 with TRBJ1-2; 10 nucleotides agree with TRBD1. Trimming took 4 bases from V and 5 from J; bases not matched to a gene: 2. The CDR3 has 13 residues. The germline gives CDR1 SGHRS, CDR2 YFSETQ. CDR3 nucleotides: TGCGCCAGCAGCAAGGGACAGGGGTATGGCTACACCTTC. It yields the protein CASSKGQGYGYTF.

This clonotype is medium-sized in the sample. This chain uses TRBV6-1 with TRBJ2-1, with 9 bases fitting TRBD2. J was trimmed by 10 bases and V by 2 bases; bases with no gene match: 9. The CDR3 contains 15 residues. The germline gives CDR1 MNHNS, CDR2 SASEGT. CDR3 loop: CASSEFSGSSYEQFF. DNA of the CDR3: TGTGCCAGCAGTGAATTTAGCGGGAGCTCCTACGAGCAGTTCTTC.

The V gene is TRBV28, the J gene TRBJ2-5, with 7 bases lining up with TRBD1. The J call may be faulty, since TRBJ2-7 better matches the DNA end. CDR3 size: 14 residues. From germline, CDR1 is MDHEN and CDR2 SYDVKM. The CDR3 sequence: CASRERGLFYEQYF. Here the CDR3 DNA reads TGTGCCAGCAGAGAAAGGGGGCTTTTTTACGAGCAGTACTTC.